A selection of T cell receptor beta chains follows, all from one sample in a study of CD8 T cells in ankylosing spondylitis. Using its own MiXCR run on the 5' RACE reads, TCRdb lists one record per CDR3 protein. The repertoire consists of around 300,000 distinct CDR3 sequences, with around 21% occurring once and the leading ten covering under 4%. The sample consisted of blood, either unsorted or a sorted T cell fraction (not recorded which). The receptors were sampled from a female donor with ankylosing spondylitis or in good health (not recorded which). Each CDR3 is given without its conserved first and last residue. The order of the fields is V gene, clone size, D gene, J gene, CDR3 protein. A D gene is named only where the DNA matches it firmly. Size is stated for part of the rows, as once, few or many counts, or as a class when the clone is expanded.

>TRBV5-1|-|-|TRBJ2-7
ASSLAAGRSYEQY
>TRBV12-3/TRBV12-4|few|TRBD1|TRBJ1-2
ASSQTGGRGYT
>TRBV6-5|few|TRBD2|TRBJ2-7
ASSASGGPPHGEQY
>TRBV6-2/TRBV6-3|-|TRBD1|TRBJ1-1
ASSQGTASEAF
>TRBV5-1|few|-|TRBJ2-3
ASSLWGLRTDTQY
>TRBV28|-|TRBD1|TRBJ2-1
ASSSRTGTSSYNEQF
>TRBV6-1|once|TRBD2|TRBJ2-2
ASRGGLGGTGELF
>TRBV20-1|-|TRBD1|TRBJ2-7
SATPGTASYEQY
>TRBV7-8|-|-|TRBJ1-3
ASSLAPRTEGNTIY
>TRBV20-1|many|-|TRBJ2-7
SARALNSDEQY
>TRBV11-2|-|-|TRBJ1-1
ASSLPVDTEAF
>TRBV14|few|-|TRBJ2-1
ASSQVGGPGENNEQF
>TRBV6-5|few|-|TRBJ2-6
ASSYSISGANVLT
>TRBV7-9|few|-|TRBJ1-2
ASSLSEPNYGYT
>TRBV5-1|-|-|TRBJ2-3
ASSLEPASTDTQY
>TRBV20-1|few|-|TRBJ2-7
SARGGVGGYYEQY
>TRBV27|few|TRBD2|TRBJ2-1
ASSLWTSSYNEQF
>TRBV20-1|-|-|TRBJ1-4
SARLTGHEKLF
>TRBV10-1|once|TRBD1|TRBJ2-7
ASSVYRGSYEQY
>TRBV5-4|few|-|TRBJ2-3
ASSAGLPNTDTQY
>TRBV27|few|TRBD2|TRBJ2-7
ASSLRGGQQY
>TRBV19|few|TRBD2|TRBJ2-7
ASTRGEGRLQDEQY
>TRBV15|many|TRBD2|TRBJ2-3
ATTPLAGITDTQY
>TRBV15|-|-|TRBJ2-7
ATSRDGGNEQY
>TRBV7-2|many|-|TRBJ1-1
ASSLTRTEAF
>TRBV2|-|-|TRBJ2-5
ASSQTGSLVETQY
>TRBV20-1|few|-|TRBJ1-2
SARERRMGYGYT
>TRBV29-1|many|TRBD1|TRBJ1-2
SVATGNGYT
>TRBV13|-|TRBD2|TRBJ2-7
ASSIPGGYEQY
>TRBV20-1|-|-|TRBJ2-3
SARDGGRDTQY
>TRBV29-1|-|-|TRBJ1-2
SVAGGVREYGYT
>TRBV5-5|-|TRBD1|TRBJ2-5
ASSLRAGGRETQY
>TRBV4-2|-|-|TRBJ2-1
ASSQEDSAWGDEQF
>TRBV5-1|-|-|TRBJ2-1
ASSSEPDGGRF
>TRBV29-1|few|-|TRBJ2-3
SVEERGTDTQY
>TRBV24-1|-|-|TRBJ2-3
ATGRTDTQY
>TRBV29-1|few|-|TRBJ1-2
SGHREGYGYT
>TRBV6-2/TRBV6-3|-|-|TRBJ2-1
ASSYSASPAENEQF
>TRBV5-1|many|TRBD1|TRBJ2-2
ASSLDPQGATGELF
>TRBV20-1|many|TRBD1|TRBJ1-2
SAAGQVNGYT
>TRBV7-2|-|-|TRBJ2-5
ASTLGTFQETQY
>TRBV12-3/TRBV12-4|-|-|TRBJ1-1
ASKDPEGGEAF
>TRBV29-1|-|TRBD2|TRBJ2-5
SVGPSGNQETQY
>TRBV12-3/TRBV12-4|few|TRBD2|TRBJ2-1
ASRPLTGTSGGYNEQF
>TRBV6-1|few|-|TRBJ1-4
ASSEGPGNEKLF